Listed below are T cell receptor beta chains from one sample, sequenced in a study of shared clonotypes between healthy human individuals. Produced via immunoSEQ multiplex PCR; TCRdb's table is partial and in-frame only. Of approximately 740,000 clones listed, roughly 92% are singletons. The sequencing input was naive CD8+ T cells sorted from blood. These receptors originate from a man younger than 40 in good health. CDR3s include the opening cysteine and the closing phenylalanine or tryptophan. D genes are given only for firm matches. Clone size is given for some rows only: seen once, a few or many times, or a class if the clone is expanded.

J: TRBJ1-5
size: -
V: TRBV11-2
D: TRBD1
CDR3: CASSLDRGSNQPQHF
DNA: TGTGCCAGCAGCTTAGACAGGGGGAGTAATCAGCCCCAGCATTTT

J: TRBJ2-1
size: -
V: TRBV5-6
D: -
CDR3: CASILSGYGTNEQFF
DNA: TGTGCCAGCATCCTCAGCGGGTACGGAACCAATGAGCAGTTCTTC

J: TRBJ2-1
size: few
V: TRBV25-1
D: -
CDR3: CASSKAGNSYNEQFF
DNA: TGTGCCAGCAGTAAAGCCGGGAACTCCTACAATGAGCAGTTCTTC

J: TRBJ2-2
size: -
V: TRBV5-1
D: -
CDR3: CASSLALRGENTGELFF
DNA: TGCGCCAGCAGCTTGGCTCTCAGGGGCGAGAACACCGGGGAGCTGTTTTTT

J: TRBJ2-2
size: -
V: TRBV7-8
D: TRBD1
CDR3: CASSLWVLGQENTGELFF
DNA: TGTGCCAGCAGCTTATGGGTTTTGGGACAGGAGAACACCGGGGAGCTGTTTTTT

J: TRBJ2-5
size: -
V: TRBV6-1
D: -
CDR3: CASTGGGQETQYF
DNA: TGTGCCAGCACCGGAGGGGGCCAAGAGACCCAGTACTTC

J: TRBJ2-5
size: -
V: TRBV9
D: -
CDR3: CASSVDGRPQETQYF
DNA: TGTGCCAGCAGCGTGGATGGACGGCCCCAAGAGACCCAGTACTTC

J: TRBJ2-7
size: -
V: TRBV10-2
D: TRBD2
CDR3: CASTTSGSSYEQYF
DNA: TGCGCCAGCACGACTAGCGGGAGCTCCTACGAGCAGTACTTC

J: TRBJ2-7
size: -
V: TRBV11-2
D: -
CDR3: CASKPLVAYEQYF
DNA: TGTGCCAGCAAACCACTAGTAGCCTACGAGCAGTACTTC

J: TRBJ1-2
size: -
V: TRBV7-9
D: TRBD1
CDR3: CASSLQGDYGYTF
DNA: TGTGCCAGCAGCTTACAGGGGGACTATGGCTACACCTTC

J: TRBJ2-5
size: -
V: TRBV9
D: -
CDR3: CASSPRNSKETQYF
DNA: TGTGCCAGCAGCCCCCGGAATAGTAAAGAGACCCAGTACTTC

J: TRBJ1-5
size: -
V: TRBV7-9
D: -
CDR3: CASSLASSYQPQHF
DNA: TGTGCCAGCAGCTTAGCGTCCTCATATCAGCCCCAGCATTTT

J: TRBJ1-5
size: -
V: TRBV6-4
D: -
CDR3: CASSDMASNQPQHF
DNA: TGTGCCAGCAGTGACATGGCTAGCAATCAGCCCCAGCATTTT

J: TRBJ2-2
size: -
V: TRBV7-9
D: TRBD2
CDR3: CASSELTSGYANTGELFF
DNA: TGTGCCAGCAGCGAACTGACTAGCGGTTACGCGAACACCGGGGAGCTGTTTTTT

J: TRBJ1-4
size: -
V: TRBV2
D: TRBD1
CDR3: CASMTRTGEEKLFF
DNA: TGTGCCAGCATGACGAGGACAGGGGAGGAAAAACTGTTTTTT